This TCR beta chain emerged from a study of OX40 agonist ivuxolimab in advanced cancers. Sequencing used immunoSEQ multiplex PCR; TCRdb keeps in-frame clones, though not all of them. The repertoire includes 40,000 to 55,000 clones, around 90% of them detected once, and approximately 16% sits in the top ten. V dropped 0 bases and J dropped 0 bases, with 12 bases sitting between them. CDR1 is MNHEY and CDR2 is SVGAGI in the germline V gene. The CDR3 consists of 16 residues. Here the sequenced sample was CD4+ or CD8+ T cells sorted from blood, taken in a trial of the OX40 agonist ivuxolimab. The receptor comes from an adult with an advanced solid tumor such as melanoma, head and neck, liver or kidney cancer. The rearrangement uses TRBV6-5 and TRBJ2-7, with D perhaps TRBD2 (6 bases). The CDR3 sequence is CASSYSEGFSSYEQYF. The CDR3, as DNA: TGTGCCAGCAGTTACTCGGAGGGCTTTAGCTCCTACGAGCAGTACTTC.